This entry features one T cell receptor beta chain sequence. Specified treatment: preoperative locoregional IRX-2 cytokine immunotherapy. Samples came from a phase Ib trial of preoperative locoregional IRX-2 cytokine immunotherapy. Data came from immunoSEQ multiplex PCR; TCRdb stores just in-frame clones and leaves some out. The sample has about 98,000 clones; roughly 89% are singletons. The record originates from a study of preoperative IRX-2 immunotherapy in early breast cancer. This sample comprised tumor tissue, obtained after IRX-2 immunotherapy. The clonotype was recovered from a human donor with breast cancer.

The CDR3 loop reads CASSSTSGSYNEQFF. The CDR3 region has the DNA TGTGCCAGCAGTTCTACCAGCGGTTCCTACAATGAGCAGTTCTTC. The genes are TRBV6-8 and TRBJ2-1, with D possibly being TRBD2 (5 bases). Trimming stripped 4 bases from V and 1 base from J, with 11 bases between. Germline values: CDR1 MNHGY, CDR2 SAAAGT. The CDR3 runs 15 residues.